This is a list of T cell receptor beta chains from one sample in a study of T cell changes during pregnancy in multiple sclerosis. Sequencing was performed with immunoSEQ multiplex PCR; in TCRdb, only in-frame clones are kept and a portion is missing. The sample lists tens of thousands of clones; 91% were seen once. The sample in question was peripheral blood, obtained after pregnancy. The receptors were sampled from a female donor in good health, enrolled as a control in a pregnancy study. Each CDR3 is given with its conserved first and last residue.

cdr3_aa,j_call,v_call
CASRLQGAAYGYTF,TRBJ1-2,TRBV2
CASSTSGGETQYF,TRBJ2-5,TRBV13
CASSFEGGTTYEQYF,TRBJ2-7,TRBV5-8
CTSSQDIQTNYGYTF,TRBJ1-2,TRBV4-2
CAQRTGGISGYTF,TRBJ1-2,TRBV30
CASSSGLAPSYEQYF,TRBJ2-7,TRBV19
CASLPSGGGSTEAFF,TRBJ1-1,TRBV6-5
CASTSRQGYNTEAFF,TRBJ1-1,TRBV6-1
CASTRQGNGELFF,TRBJ2-2,TRBV19
CASSFTGRDAFF,TRBJ1-1,TRBV7-2
CASSLGVRYEQYF,TRBJ2-7,TRBV11-2
CASSLTGGGTNTGELFF,TRBJ2-2,TRBV7-3
CAISEGQGDGYTF,TRBJ1-2,TRBV10-3
CASSISGGKTNYGYTF,TRBJ1-2,TRBV19
CASSLGVQNTEAFF,TRBJ1-1,TRBV7-2
CASSWDRNTGELFF,TRBJ2-2,TRBV28
CASSWGGSPSFEQYF,TRBJ2-7,TRBV5-6
CASSPGLSSYNEQFF,TRBJ2-1,TRBV18
CASSFLKGGGTTDTQYF,TRBJ2-3,TRBV27
CASSRTGGNYGYTF,TRBJ1-2,TRBV28
CASKGQGQANEKLFF,TRBJ1-4,TRBV5-1
CASSPPIVPTEAFF,TRBJ1-1,TRBV28
CAVGGHTGELFF,TRBJ2-2,TRBV10-3
CSVTTYEQYF,.,TRBV29-1
CASSPRQSSYEQYF,TRBJ2-7,TRBV7-6
CASGRGGGADTQYF,TRBJ2-3,TRBV12-5
CASSSSLPPRETQYF,TRBJ2-5,TRBV11-2
CASSFGGRAGGNQPQHF,TRBJ1-5,TRBV5-6
CASSADRVGANVLTF,TRBJ2-6,TRBV9
CASSYRQQGNTEAFF,TRBJ1-1,TRBV6-5
CASSQGIRDRGYGYTF,TRBJ1-2,TRBV4-3
CASSKRGGREETQYF,TRBJ2-5,TRBV6-1
CASSFIGVSYNEQFF,TRBJ2-1,TRBV28
CASNYAGGGTDTQYF,TRBJ2-3,TRBV27
CASSSRAGGDEQYF,TRBJ2-7,TRBV7-3